This TCR beta chain was identified in a study of blood T cell repertoires in COVID-19. Assay used: immunoSEQ multiplex PCR; TCRdb lists only in-frame clones, some missing. The profile shows roughly 300,000 clones, about 89% of them singletons. The receptor comes from a woman between 45 and 60 years old who had recovered from COVID-19. Material: peripheral blood.

CDR3 bases: TGTGCCAGCAGCTCCCTCTTAGCGGTCAATGAGCAGTTCTTC. Residues: CASSSLLAVNEQFF. This rearrangement joins TRBV4-2 to TRBJ2-1; a possible D gene is TRBD2 (6 bases). Germline CDR1 reads LGHNA; CDR2 reads YNFKEQ. There are 14 residues in the CDR3. The V end lost 5 bases, the J end lost 6 bases, and 14 bases lay between the germline ends.